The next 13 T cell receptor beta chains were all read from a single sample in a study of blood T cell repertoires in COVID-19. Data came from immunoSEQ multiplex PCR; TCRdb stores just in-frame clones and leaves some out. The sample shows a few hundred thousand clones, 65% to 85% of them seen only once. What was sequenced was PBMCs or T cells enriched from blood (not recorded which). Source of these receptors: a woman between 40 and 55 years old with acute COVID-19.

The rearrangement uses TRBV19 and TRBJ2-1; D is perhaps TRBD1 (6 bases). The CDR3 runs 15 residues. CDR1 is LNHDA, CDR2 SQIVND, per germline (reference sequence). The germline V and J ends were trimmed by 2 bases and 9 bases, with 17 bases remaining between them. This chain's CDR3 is CASSISTGSKGEQFF. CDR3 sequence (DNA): TGTGCCAGTAGTATATCAACAGGGTCGAAGGGTGAGCAGTTCTTC.

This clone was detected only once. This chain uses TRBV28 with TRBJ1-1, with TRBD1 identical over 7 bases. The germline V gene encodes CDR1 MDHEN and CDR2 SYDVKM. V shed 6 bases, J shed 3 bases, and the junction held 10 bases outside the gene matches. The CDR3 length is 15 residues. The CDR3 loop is CASRPDRRWYTEAFF. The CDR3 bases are TGTGCCAGCAGACCGGACAGGAGGTGGTACACTGAAGCTTTCTTT.

As DNA, the CDR3 is TGTGCCAGCAGCCGACGTGCTGGGAGCTACAATGAGCAGTTCTTC. This translates into CASSRRAGSYNEQFF. The rearrangement joins TRBV14 to TRBJ2-1, with a possible D match to TRBD2 (5 bases). This CDR3 comprises 15 residues. Trimming took off 4 bases at V and 3 bases at J, with 13 bases between the two ends. CDR1 and CDR2 from the germline V gene are SGHDN and FVKESK.

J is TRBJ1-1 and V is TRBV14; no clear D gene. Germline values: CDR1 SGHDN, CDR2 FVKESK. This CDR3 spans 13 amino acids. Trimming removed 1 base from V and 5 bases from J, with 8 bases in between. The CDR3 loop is CASSQGGRTEAFF. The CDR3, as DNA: TGTGCCAGCAGCCAAGGAGGGAGGACTGAAGCTTTCTTT.

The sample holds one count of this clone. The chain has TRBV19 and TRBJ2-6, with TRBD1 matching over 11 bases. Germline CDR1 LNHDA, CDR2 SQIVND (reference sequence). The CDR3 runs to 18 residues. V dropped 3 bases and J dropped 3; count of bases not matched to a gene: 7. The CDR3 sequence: CASSIIGQGAVGANVLTF. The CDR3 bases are TGTGCCAGTAGTATTATCGGACAGGGGGCGGTTGGGGCCAACGTCCTGACTTTC.

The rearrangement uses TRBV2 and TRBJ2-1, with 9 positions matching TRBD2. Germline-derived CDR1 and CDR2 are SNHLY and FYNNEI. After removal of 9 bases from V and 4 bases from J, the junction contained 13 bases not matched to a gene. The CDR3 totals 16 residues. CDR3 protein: CASIPASGVPYNEQFF. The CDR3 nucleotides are TGTGCCAGTATTCCAGCTAGCGGGGTTCCATACAATGAGCAGTTCTTC.

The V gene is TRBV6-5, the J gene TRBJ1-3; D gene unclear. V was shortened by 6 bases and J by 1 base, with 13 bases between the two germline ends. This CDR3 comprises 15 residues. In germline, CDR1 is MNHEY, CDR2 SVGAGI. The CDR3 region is CASSLRLPSGNTIYF. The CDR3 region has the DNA TGTGCCAGCAGCCTCCGACTGCCGTCTGGAAACACCATATATTTT.

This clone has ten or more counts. CDR3 residues: CASSAGISYNEQFF. CDR3 DNA sequence: TGTGCCAGCAGTGCAGGGATCTCCTACAATGAGCAGTTCTTC. This rearrangement joins TRBV27 to TRBJ2-1, with D possibly TRBD1 on 5 matching bases. V lost 5 bases to trimming and J lost 0 bases, with 8 bases between them. Looked up from germline, CDR1 is MNHEY and CDR2 is SMNVEV (reference sequence). CDR3 length: 14 residues.

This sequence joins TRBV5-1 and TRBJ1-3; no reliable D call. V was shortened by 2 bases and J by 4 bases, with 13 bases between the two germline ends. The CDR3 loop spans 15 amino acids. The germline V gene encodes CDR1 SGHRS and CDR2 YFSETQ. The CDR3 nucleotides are TGCGCCAGCAGCTTCGACTTTCCAGCCGGAAACACCATATATTTT. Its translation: CASSFDFPAGNTIYF. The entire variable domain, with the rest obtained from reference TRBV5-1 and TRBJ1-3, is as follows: KAGVTQTPRYLIKTRGQQVTLSCSPISGHRSVSWYQQTPGQGLQFLFEYFSETQRNKGNFPGRFSGRQFSNSRSEMNVSTLELGDSALYLCASSFDFPAGNTIYFGEGSWLTVV.

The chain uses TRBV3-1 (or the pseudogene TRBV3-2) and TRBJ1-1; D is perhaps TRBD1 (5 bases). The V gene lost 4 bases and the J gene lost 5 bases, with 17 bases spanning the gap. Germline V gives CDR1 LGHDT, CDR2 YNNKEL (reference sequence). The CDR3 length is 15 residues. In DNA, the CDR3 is TGTGCCAGCAGCCGCAACCAGGGTGTAGGAACTGAAGCTTTCTTT. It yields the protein CASSRNQGVGTEAFF.

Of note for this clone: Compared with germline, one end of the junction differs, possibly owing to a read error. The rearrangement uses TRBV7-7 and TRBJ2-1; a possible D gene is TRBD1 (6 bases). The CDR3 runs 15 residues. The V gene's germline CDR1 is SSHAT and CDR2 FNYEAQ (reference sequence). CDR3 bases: TGTGCTAGCAGCCCTAGCTTAAGTTCAGGACAGCAGCAGTTCTTC. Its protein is CASSPSLSSGQQQFF.

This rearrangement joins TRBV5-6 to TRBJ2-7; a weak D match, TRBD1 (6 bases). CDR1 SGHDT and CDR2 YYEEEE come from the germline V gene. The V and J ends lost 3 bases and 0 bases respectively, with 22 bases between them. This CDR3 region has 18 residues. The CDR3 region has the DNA TGTGCCAGCAGCTCACCTCAAAAAAGGGACAAATCCTCCTACGAGCAGTACTTC. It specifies CASSSPQKRDKSSYEQYF.

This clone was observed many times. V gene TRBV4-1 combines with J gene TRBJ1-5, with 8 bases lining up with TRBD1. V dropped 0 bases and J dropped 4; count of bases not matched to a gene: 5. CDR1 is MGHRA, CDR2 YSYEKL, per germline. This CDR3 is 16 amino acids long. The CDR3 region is CASSQDRGQENQPQHF. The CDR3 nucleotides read TGCGCCAGCAGCCAAGATCGGGGACAGGAGAATCAGCCCCAGCATTTT.